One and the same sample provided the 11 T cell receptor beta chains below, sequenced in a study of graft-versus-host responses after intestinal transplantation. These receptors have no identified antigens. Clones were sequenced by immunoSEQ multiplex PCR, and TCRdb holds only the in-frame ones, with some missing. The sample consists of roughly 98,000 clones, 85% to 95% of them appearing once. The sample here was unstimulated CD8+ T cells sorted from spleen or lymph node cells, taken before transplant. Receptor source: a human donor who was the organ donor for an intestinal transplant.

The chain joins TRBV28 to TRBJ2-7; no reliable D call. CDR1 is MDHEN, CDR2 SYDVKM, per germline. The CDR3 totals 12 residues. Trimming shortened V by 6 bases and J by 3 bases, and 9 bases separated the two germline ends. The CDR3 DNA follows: TGTGCCAGCAGCCTTGGCAGCTACGAGCAGTACTTC. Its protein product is CASSLGSYEQYF.

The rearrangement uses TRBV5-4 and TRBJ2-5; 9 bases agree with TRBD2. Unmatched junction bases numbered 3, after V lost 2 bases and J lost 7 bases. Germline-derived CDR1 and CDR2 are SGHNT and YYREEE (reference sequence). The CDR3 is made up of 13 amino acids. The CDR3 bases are TGTGCCAGCAGCTTCGGAGCGGGGGGGACCCAGTACTTC. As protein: CASSFGAGGTQYF.

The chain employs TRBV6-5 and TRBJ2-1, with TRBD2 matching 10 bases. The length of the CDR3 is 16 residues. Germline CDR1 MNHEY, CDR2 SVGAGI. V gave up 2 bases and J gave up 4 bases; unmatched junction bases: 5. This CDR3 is CASSYIAGGGYNEQFF. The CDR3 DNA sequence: TGTGCCAGCAGTTACATAGCGGGAGGTGGTTACAATGAGCAGTTCTTC.

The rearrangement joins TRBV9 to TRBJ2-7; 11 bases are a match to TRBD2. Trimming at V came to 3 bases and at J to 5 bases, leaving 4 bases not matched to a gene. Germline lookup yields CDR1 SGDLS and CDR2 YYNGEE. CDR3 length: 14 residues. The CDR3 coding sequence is TGTGCCAGCAGCGATGAACTAGCGGGAGACGAGCAGTACTTC. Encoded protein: CASSDELAGDEQYF.

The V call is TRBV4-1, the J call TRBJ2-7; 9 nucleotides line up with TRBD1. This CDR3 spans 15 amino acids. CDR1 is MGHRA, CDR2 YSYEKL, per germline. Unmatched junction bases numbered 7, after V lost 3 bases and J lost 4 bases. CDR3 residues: CASSHPRDRAYEQYF. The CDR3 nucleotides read TGCGCCAGCAGCCATCCCCGGGACAGGGCTTACGAGCAGTACTTC.

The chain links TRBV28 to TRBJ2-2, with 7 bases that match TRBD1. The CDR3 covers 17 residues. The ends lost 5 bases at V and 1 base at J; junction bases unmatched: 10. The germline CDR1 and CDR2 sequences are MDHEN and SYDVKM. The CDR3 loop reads CASSKINTGENTGELFF. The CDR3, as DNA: TGTGCCAGCAGTAAAATTAACACAGGGGAGAACACCGGGGAGCTGTTTTTT.

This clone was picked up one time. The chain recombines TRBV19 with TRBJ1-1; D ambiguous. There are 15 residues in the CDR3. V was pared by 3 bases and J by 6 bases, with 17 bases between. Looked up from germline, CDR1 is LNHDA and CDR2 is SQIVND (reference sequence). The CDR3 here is CASSIEDDQFSEAFF. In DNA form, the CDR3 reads TGTGCCAGTAGTATTGAGGATGACCAGTTCTCTGAAGCTTTCTTT. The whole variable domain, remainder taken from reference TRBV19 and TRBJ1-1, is DGGITQSPKYLFRKEGQNVTLSCEQNLNHDAMYWYRQDPGQGLRLIYYSQIVNDFQKGDIAEGYSVSREKKESFPLTVTSAQKNPTAFYLCASSIEDDQFSEAFFGQGTRLTVV.

The DNA for the CDR3 is TGTGCCACATTGGACAGGGGGGACTACGAGCAGTACTTC. Protein sequence: CATLDRGDYEQYF. The chain couples TRBV7-9 to TRBJ2-7, with 10 bases lining up with TRBD1. The ends lost 10 bases at V and 3 bases at J; junction bases unmatched: 6. The CDR3 length is 13 residues. CDR1 is SEHNR and CDR2 is FQNEAQ in the germline V gene (reference sequence).

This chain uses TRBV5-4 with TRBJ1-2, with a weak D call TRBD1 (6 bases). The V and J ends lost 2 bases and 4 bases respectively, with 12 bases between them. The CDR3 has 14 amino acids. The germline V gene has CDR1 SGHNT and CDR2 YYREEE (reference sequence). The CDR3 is CASSLGQPIYGYTF. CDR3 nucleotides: TGTGCCAGCAGCTTAGGACAGCCGATCTATGGCTACACCTTC.

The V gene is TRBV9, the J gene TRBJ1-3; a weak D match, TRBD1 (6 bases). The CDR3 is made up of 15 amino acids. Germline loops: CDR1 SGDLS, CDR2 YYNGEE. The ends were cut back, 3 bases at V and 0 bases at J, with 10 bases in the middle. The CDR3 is CASSAGQFSGNTIYF. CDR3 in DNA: TGTGCCAGCAGCGCCGGACAGTTCTCTGGAAACACCATATATTTT. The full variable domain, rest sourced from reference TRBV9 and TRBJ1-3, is DSGVTQTPKHLITATGQRVTLRCSPRSGDLSVYWYQQSLDQGLQFLIQYYNGEERAKGNILERFSAQQFPDLHSELNLSSLELGDSALYFCASSAGQFSGNTIYFGEGSWLTVV.

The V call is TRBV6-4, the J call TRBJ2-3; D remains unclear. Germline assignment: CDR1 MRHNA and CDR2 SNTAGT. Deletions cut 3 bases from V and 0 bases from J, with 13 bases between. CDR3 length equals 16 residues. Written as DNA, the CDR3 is TGTGCCAGCAGTGAATATCCCCAAACTAGCACAGATACGCAGTATTTT. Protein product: CASSEYPQTSTDTQYF.